This T cell receptor (beta chain) was observed in a study of OX40 agonist ivuxolimab in advanced cancers. Regarding the study in general: Ivuxolimab was a fully human IgG2 agonistic monoclonal antibody targeting the costimulatory receptor OX40 (CD134). The paper covers the monotherapy dose-escalation part of the phase I ivuxolimab trial, which included N ≈ 50 patients. Of the roughly 52 dose-escalation patients, hepatocellular carcinoma was present in approximately 20, melanoma in roughly 15, renal cell carcinoma in 9 and head and neck cancer in 9. A male proportion of approximately 83% and a mean age of 60 years, ranging from 23 to 79, were recorded for the dose-escalation cohort. Peripheral TCRbeta sequencing aimed to test whether ivuxolimab altered TCR sequence diversity and caused clonal T-cell expansion. Partial responses were achieved by three dose-escalation patients, of whom one had hepatocellular carcinoma and two had cutaneous melanoma. Intravenous ivuxolimab was administered to patients every 2 weeks at six dose levels: 0.01, 0.1, 0.3, 1.5, 3 and 10 mg/kg. Patients were allowed to have had prior anti-PD-1, anti-PD-L1 or anti-CTLA-4 therapy, and more than 30% of the dose-escalation patients had previously received checkpoint inhibitors. Study-level results and caveats: On average, CD8+ T cells showed more expanded clones than CD4+ T cells after ivuxolimab. Clonal expansion of both CD4+ and CD8+ blood T cells was observed from baseline to week 6 at doses 0.1 to 3.0 mg/kg. In partial responders in the 0.1-3.0 mg/kg groups, normalized peripheral clonal expansion was found to be among the lowest, especially among CD8+ T cells. Low levels of normalized T-cell clonal expansion were also seen in some patients who did not respond. Antigen specificity was not determined for the clonally expanded peripheral T cells.

Remarks on this clone: The antigen this receptor binds is unknown. Base quality data are lacking; no much larger clone is found one base away.

Counted from cysteine to phenylalanine, this CDR3 has 15 amino acids. Only CDR3 DNA remains: 45 bases, in frame from the first base. For this chain, trimming is 1 base at the V end and 6 bases at the J end, and the number of junction bases without a gene match is 4. The germline V gene yields LGHNA for CDR1 and YNFKEQ for CDR2. The trial excluded patients who had a history of autoimmune disease or were on systemic immunosuppression. Peripheral blood for TCR sequencing was collected from all dose cohorts at baseline, on cycle 4 day 1, and on cycle 7 day 1. Samples were obtained from an open-label, multicenter, first-in-human phase I dose-escalation trial of ivuxolimab. Adults with locally advanced or metastatic head and neck squamous cell, hepatocellular, melanoma or renal cell carcinoma were enrolled in the trial. Before TCR sequencing, CD4+ and CD8+ T cells were separately sorted from peripheral blood.

For sequencing of the TCRbeta CDR3 region, genomic DNA was extracted from the sorted cells. The immunoSEQ Assay was used for sequencing of TCRbeta CDR3 regions. TCRdb's version of the immuneACCESS table is confined to in-frame rearrangements and falls short of the full clone set. An unresolved V gene accounts for under half of the shortfall where checked; the remainder is of unknown origin. The sample yields approximately 110,000 clones; roughly 90% were counted once. In total, the top ten clones hold under 0.85% of the sample. Sequencing was performed on CD4+ or CD8+ T cells sorted from blood, taken in a trial of the OX40 agonist ivuxolimab. This clonotype originated in an adult with an advanced solid tumor such as melanoma, head and neck, liver or kidney cancer. This receptor chain uses TRBV4-2 and TRBJ2-3; 10 central nucleotides agree with TRBD2. In nucleotides, the sequence is TGTGCCAGCAGCCAAGTAGCGGGAGGAACGGATACGCAGTATTTT. Protein translation: CASSQVAGGTDTQYF.